The clone carrying this TCR beta chain was observed many times. The germline CDR1 and CDR2 sequences are SGHAT and FQNNGV. Trimming removed 5 bases from V and 2 bases from J, with 9 bases in between. The CDR3 has 14 amino acids. This specimen comes from a study of early T cells in non-severe SARS-CoV-2 infection. TCRdb re-derived calls from the 5' RACE reads in MiXCR, one entry per CDR3 protein. The sample contains tens of thousands of distinct CDR3 sequences, 5.5% to 6.5% of which appear only once. The sequence was collected from an adult who was a healthcare worker with PCR-confirmed SARS-CoV-2 infection or an uninfected control (not recorded which). This sequence joins TRBV11-2 and TRBJ2-2; D is unclear. The sequenced sample was whole blood. In DNA, the CDR3 is TGTGCCAGCAGCACAGACCTAAACACCGGGGAGCTGTTTTTT. The encoded protein is CASSTDLNTGELFF. Complete variable domain (other parts from reference TRBV11-2 and TRBJ2-2): EAGVAQSPRYKIIEKRQSVAFWCNPISGHATLYWYQQILGQGPKLLIQFQNNGVVDDSQLPKDRFSAERLKGVDSTLKIQPAKLEDSAVYLCASSTDLNTGELFFGEGSRLTVL.